The next 8 T cell receptor beta chains were all read from a single sample in a study of T cell repertoires in cytomegalovirus infection. Each CDR3 protein gets one entry after TCRdb re-called the reads with MiXCR. The data show roughly 300,000 distinct CDR3 sequences, with roughly a quarter seen just once and approximately 14% held by the top ten. The sample taken for sequencing was PBMCs. The receptors originated from a human donor in good health (CMV status not recorded). Some clones in this sample may be carry-over from other donors' samples.

This clonotype was counted many times. The gene calls are TRBV7-2 and TRBJ1-1, with D uncertain. This CDR3 comprises 15 residues. The germline CDR1 and CDR2 sequences are SGHTA and FQGNSA. Between the trimmed V and J ends, which lost 1 base and 0 bases, there was a span of 9 bases. The CDR3 DNA sequence: TGTGCCAGCAGCTTAGGGGCAGGACTGAACACTGAAGCTTTCTTT. This gives the protein CASSLGAGLNTEAFF. Full variable domain (missing parts from reference TRBV7-2 and TRBJ1-1): GAGVSQSPSNKVTEKGKDVELRCDPISGHTALYWYRQSLGQGLEFLIYFQGNSAPDKSGLPSDRFSAERTGGSVSTLTIQRTQQEDSAVYLCASSLGAGLNTEAFFGQGTRLTVV.

This chain connects TRBV2 to TRBJ2-2; the D gene is possibly TRBD2 (6 bases). The CDR3 loop spans 13 amino acids. Trimming shortened V by 9 bases and J by 4 bases, and 12 bases separated the two germline ends. Germline-derived CDR1 and CDR2 are SNHLY and FYNNEI. Written as DNA, the CDR3 is TGTGCCAGTAGGACTATAATCACCGGGGAGCTGTTTTTT. Protein product: CASRTIITGELFF.

This clonotype was observed many times. The rearrangement links TRBV7-2 to TRBJ2-5; 7 positions agree with TRBD2. Trimming removed 2 bases from V and 0 bases from J; junction bases left unmatched: 9. The CDR3 consists of 17 residues. Germline-derived CDR1 and CDR2 are SGHTA and FQGNSA. CDR3 protein: CASSLRLNSGYQETQYF. Written as DNA, the CDR3 is TGTGCCAGCAGCTTACGACTTAATAGCGGGTACCAAGAGACCCAGTACTTC.

Ten or more counts support this clonotype. CDR3 in amino acids: CASSTYGRAAPEAFF. The CDR3 nucleotides are TGTGCCAGCAGCACCTATGGCAGGGCCGCTCCTGAAGCTTTCTTT. This chain uses TRBV11-2 with TRBJ1-1; perhaps TRBD1 as D (5 bases). V dropped 5 bases and J dropped 6 bases, with 19 bases sitting between them. The CDR3 consists of 15 residues. Per germline, CDR1 SGHAT and CDR2 FQNNGV. The full variable domain, rest sourced from reference TRBV11-2 and TRBJ1-1, is EAGVAQSPRYKIIEKRQSVAFWCNPISGHATLYWYQQILGQGPKLLIQFQNNGVVDDSQLPKDRFSAERLKGVDSTLKIQPAKLEDSAVYLCASSTYGRAAPEAFFGQGTRLTVV.

CDR3 residues: CASSQPGLGTEAFF. CDR3 DNA sequence: TGTGCCAGCAGCCAACCAGGGTTGGGCACTGAAGCTTTCTTT. This chain connects TRBV3-1 to TRBJ1-1; possible D gene TRBD1, 5 bases. Germline V gene lookup returns CDR1 LGHDT and CDR2 YNNKEL (reference sequence). V was cut by 2 bases and J by 4 bases, with 11 bases left in between. This CDR3 contains 14 residues.

This clonotype has a count of ten or more. The chain uses TRBV7-6 and TRBJ2-3; maybe TRBD2 (7 bases). From germline, CDR1 is SGHVS and CDR2 FNYEAQ. With 8 bases removed from V and 4 bases from J, the gap between germline ends came to 13 bases. This CDR3 spans 13 amino acids. DNA of the CDR3: TGTGCCAGCCGTAGGGGGGGAGCAGATACGCAGTATTTT. It codes for CASRRGGADTQYF. The full variable domain, completed using reference TRBV7-6 and TRBJ2-3, is GAGVSQSPRYKVTKRGQDVALRCDPISGHVSLYWYRQALGQGPEFLTYFNYEAQQDKSGLPNDRFSAERPEGSISTLTIQRTEQRDSAMYRCASRRGGADTQYFGPGTRLTVL.

This clonotype was seen ten or more times. V gene TRBV7-3 combines with J gene TRBJ1-1; 8 bases are shared with TRBD1. The J segment lost 6 bases and the V segment lost 5 bases, leaving 5 bases of the junction unmatched. The CDR3 totals 13 residues. Germline CDR1 is SGHTA and CDR2 is FQGTGA. CDR3 residues: CASSPDREAEAFF. In nucleotides, the CDR3 is TGTGCCAGCAGCCCGGACAGGGAGGCTGAAGCTTTCTTT.

This clonotype was seen a few times. The chain employs TRBV5-4 and TRBJ2-4, with 7 nucleotides matching TRBD2. J lost 0 bases, V lost 5 bases, and 5 bases had no gene match. From germline, CDR1 is SGHNT and CDR2 YYREEE (reference sequence). CDR3 length: 15 residues. The CDR3 region is CASSFGGVAKNIQYF. The CDR3 coding sequence is TGTGCCAGCAGTTTTGGGGGGGTAGCCAAAAACATTCAGTACTTC.